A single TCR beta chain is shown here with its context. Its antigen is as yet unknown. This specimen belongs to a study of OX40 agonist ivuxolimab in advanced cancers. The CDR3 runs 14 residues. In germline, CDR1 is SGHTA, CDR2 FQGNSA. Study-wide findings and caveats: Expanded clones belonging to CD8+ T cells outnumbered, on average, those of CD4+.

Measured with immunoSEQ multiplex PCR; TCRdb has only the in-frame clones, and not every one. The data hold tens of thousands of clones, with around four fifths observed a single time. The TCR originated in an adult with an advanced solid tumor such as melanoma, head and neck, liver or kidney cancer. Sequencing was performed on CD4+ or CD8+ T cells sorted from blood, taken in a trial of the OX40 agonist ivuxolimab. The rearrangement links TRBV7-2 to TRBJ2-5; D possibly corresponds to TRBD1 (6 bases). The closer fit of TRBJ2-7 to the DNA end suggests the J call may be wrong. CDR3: CASSFEARGYEQYF. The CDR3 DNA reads TGTGCCAGCAGCTTTGAGGCCAGGGGATACGAGCAGTACTTC.